This TCR beta chain was captured in a study of control samples from healthy donors and cancer patients (dated by TCRdb to the early 2020s). As concerns this clone: It lacks a known antigen. Per-base quality was not reported, and no clone a single base away is much larger than it.

Library prep was done by the immunoSEQ multiplex PCR assay. Sourced from immuneACCESS, this table was stored by TCRdb with only in-frame sequences that have V and J called. A share of the clones is absent; for the studies checked, an unresolved V gene accounts for under half, and the remainder has no known explanation. The sample yields some 11,000 clones; approximately 94% were counted once. Of the sample, 25% to 30% falls within the top ten clones. The sequencing input was PBMCs. The sequence was collected from a man in his 70s with head and neck cancer.

CDR3 loop: CASSLLAPGYEQFF. In nucleotide form, the sequence is TGTGCCAGTAGTCTACTAGCCCCGGGCTATGAGCAGTTCTTC. The chain is encoded by TRBV19 joined to TRBJ2-1; perhaps TRBD2 is the D gene, with 6 bases matching. V lost 5 bases and J lost 8 bases; the stretch between them is 16 bases long. Its CDR3 holds 14 amino acids, cysteine through phenylalanine. Here the CDR3 DNA is all that survives: 42 bases in frame from base 1. CDR1 LNHDA and CDR2 SQIVND are derived from the germline V gene (reference sequence). When the CDR3 is completed using the reference TRBV19 and TRBJ2-1 genes on either side, the full variable domain is DGGITQSPKYLFRKEGQNVTLSCEQNLNHDAMYWYRQDPGQGLRLIYYSQIVNDFQKGDIAEGYSVSREKKESFPLTVTSAQKNPTAFYLCASSLLAPGYEQFFGPGTRLTVL.